Included here is one T cell receptor beta chain sequence, with context. The data stem from a study of technical replicates of blood from several donors. This CDR3 has 14 residues. The ends were cut back, 2 bases at V and 4 bases at J, with 11 bases in the middle. Germline V gives CDR1 SSHAT, CDR2 FNYEAQ (reference sequence). Clones were read by immunoSEQ multiplex PCR, and TCRdb kept only the in-frame ones, dropping some. The sample lists some 64,000 clones; 86% were seen once. The chain links TRBV7-7 to TRBJ1-1; perhaps TRBD1 as D (6 bases). This receptor was obtained from a human donor in good health. Some clones in this sample may be carry-over from other donors' samples. The sample comprised PBMCs. This CDR3 is CASSLNRDATEAFF. CDR3 DNA: TGTGCCAGCAGCTTAAACAGGGACGCCACTGAAGCTTTCTTT.